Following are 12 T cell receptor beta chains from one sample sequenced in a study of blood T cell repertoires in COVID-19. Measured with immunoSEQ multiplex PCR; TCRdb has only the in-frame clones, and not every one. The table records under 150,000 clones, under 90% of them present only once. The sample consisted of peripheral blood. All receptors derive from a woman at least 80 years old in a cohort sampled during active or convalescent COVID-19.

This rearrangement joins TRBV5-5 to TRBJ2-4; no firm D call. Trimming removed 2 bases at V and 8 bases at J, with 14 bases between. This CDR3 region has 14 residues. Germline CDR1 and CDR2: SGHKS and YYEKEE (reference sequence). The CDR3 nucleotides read TGTGCCAGCAGCTTTAGGTGGGTCGGAGACATTCAGTACTTC. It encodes CASSFRWVGDIQYF.

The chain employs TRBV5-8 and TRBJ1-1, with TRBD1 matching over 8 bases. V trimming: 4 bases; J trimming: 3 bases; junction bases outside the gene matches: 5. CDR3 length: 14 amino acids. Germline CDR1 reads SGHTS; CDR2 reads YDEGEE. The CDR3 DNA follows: TGTGCCAGCAGCGCGGACAGGGCCTACACTGAAGCTTTCTTT. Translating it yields CASSADRAYTEAFF.

In DNA, the CDR3 is TGTGCCAGCAGTGTGACAGGATCCAAAAACATTCAGTACTTC. Its translation: CASSVTGSKNIQYF. V usage is TRBV27 and J usage is TRBJ2-4, with D tentatively TRBD1 (6 bases). This CDR3 has 14 amino acids. CDR1 and CDR2 (germline): MNHEY, SMNVEV (reference sequence). V lost 5 bases and J 2 bases, leaving 10 bases between the germline ends.

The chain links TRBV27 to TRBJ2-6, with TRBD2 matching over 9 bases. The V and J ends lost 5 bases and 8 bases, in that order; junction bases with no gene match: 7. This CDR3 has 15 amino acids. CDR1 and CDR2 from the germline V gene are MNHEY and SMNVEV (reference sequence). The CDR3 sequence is CASSRAGGRSNVLTF. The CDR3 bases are TGTGCCAGCAGTCGCGCGGGGGGGAGGTCCAACGTCCTGACTTTC.

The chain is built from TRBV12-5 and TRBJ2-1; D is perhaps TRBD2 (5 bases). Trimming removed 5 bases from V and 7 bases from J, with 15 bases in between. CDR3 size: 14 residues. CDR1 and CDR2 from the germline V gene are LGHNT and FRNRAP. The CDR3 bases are TGTGCTAGTGGTCTCGGTACTAGTCTAAATGAGCAGTTCTTC. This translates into CASGLGTSLNEQFF.

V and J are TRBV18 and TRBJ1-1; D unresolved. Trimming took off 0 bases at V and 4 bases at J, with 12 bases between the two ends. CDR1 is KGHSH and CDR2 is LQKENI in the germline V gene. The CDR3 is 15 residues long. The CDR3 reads CASSPPLAFVTEAFF. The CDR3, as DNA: TGTGCCAGCTCACCACCGTTGGCCTTTGTCACTGAAGCTTTCTTT.

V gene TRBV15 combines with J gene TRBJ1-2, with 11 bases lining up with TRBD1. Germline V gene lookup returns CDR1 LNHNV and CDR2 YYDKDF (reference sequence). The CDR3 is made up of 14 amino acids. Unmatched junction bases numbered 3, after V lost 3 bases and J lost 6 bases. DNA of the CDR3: TGTGCCACCAGCAGGGACAGGGGGCTCGATGGCTACACCTTC. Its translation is CATSRDRGLDGYTF.

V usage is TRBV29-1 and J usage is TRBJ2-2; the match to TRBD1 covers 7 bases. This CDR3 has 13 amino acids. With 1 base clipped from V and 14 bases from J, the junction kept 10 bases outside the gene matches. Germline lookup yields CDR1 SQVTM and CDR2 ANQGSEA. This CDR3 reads CSVEAQKQGRLFF. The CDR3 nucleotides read TGCAGCGTTGAAGCCCAAAAACAGGGGCGACTGTTTTTT.

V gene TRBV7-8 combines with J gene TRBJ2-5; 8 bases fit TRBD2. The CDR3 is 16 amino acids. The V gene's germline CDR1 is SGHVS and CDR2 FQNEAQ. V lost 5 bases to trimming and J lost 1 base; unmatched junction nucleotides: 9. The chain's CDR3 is CASSPGGVGGQETQYF. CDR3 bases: TGTGCCAGCAGCCCCGGGGGGGTGGGGGGCCAAGAGACCCAGTACTTC. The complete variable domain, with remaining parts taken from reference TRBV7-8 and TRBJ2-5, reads GAGVSQSPRYKVAKRGQDVALRCDPISGHVSLFWYQQALGQGPEFLTYFQNEAQLDKSGLPSDRFFAERPEGSVSTLKIQRTQQEDSAVYLCASSPGGVGGQETQYFGPGTRLLVL.

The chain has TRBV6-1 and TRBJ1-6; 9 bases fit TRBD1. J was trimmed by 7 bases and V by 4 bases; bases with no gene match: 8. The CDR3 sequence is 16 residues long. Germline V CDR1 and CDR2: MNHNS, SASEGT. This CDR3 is CASSAGTGLENSPLHF. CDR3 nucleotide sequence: TGTGCCAGCAGTGCGGGGACAGGGTTAGAAAATTCACCCCTCCACTTT.

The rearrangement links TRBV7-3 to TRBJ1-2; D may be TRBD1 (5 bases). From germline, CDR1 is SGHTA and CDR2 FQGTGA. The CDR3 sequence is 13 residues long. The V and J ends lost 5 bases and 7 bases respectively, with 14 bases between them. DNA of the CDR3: TGTGCCAGCAGCCCGGGGGGGTCCATTGGCTACACCTTC. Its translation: CASSPGGSIGYTF.

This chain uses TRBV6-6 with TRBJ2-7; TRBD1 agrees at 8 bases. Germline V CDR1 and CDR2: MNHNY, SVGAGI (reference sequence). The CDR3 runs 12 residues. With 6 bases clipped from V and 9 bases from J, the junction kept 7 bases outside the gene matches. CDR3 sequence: CASSLGQGPQYF. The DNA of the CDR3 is TGTGCCAGCAGCCTAGGACAGGGTCCGCAGTACTTC.